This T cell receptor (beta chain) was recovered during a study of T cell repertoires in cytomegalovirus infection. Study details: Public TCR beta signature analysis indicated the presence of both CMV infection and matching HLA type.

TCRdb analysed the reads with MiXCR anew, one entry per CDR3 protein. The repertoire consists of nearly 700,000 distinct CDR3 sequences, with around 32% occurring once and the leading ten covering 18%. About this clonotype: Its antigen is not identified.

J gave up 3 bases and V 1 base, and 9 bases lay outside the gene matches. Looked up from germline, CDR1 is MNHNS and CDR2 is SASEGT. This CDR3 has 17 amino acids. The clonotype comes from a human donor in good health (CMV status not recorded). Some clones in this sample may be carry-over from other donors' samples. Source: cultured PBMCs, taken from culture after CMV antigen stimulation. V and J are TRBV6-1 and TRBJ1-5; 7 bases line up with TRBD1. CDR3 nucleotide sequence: TGTGCCAGCAGTGAAGTCTGGTCAGGGGGTCTCAATCAGCCCCAGCATTTT. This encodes CASSEVWSGGLNQPQHF.